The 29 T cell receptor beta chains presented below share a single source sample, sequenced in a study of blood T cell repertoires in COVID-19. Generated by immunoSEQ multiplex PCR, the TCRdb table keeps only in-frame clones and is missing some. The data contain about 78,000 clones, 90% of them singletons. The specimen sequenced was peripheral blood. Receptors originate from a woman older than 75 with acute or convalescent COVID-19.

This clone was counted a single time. The CDR3 DNA reads as TGCGCCAGCAGCACAGACAGCAACTATGGCTACACCTTC. Translation gives CASSTDSNYGYTF. The V and J genes are TRBV5-1 and TRBJ1-2, with a tentative D call TRBD1 (5 bases). Germline V CDR1 and CDR2: SGHRS, YFSETQ. The CDR3 is made up of 13 amino acids. V lost 4 bases and J lost 2, with 9 bases in between.

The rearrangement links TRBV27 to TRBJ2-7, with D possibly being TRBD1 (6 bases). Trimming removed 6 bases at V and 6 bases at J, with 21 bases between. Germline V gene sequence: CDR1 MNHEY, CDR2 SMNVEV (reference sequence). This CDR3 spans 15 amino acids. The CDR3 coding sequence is TGTGCCAGCAGGGGTGCCGGGACAAGATCGGGCGAGCAGTACTTC. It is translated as CASRGAGTRSGEQYF.

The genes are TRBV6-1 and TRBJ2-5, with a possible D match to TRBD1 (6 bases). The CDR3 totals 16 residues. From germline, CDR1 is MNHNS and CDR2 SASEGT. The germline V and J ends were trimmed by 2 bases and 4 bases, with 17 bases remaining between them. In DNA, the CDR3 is TGTGCCAGCAGTGAACTGGCAGGGGATATATTAGAGACCCAGTACTTC. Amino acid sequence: CASSELAGDILETQYF.

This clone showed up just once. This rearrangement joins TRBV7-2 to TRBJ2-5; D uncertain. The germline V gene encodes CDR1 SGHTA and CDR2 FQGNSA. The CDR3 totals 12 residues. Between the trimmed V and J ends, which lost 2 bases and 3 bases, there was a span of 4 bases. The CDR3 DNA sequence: TGTGCCAGCAGCTTAATTAAAGAGACCCAGTACTTC. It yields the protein CASSLIKETQYF.

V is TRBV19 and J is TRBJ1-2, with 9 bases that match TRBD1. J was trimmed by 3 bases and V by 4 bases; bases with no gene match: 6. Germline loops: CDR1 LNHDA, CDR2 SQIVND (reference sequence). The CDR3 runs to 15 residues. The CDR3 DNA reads TGTGCCAGTAGTAAACGACAGGGGGGTGACTATGGCTACACCTTC. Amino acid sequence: CASSKRQGGDYGYTF.

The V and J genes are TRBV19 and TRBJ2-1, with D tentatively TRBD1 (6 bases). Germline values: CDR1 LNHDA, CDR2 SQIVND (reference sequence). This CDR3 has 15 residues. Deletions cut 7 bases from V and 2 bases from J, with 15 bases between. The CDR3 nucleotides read TGTGCCAGTACAACAGGGTTCCCCACCTACAATGAGCAGTTCTTC. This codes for CASTTGFPTYNEQFF.

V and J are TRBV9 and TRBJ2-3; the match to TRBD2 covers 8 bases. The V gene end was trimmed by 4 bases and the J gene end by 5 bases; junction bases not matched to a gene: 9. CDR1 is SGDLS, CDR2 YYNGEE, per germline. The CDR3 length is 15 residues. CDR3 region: CASSITAGAGDTQYF. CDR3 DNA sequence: TGTGCCAGCAGCATCACAGCGGGAGCGGGAGATACGCAGTATTTT.

CDR3 sequence reads: CASSQDWYRTEAKNIQYF. CDR3 nucleotides: TGTGCCAGCAGCCAAGATTGGTACAGAACTGAAGCCAAAAACATTCAGTACTTC. The chain uses TRBV3-1 (or the pseudogene TRBV3-2) and TRBJ2-4; D uncertain. The CDR3 is made up of 18 amino acids. V lost 0 bases and J lost 0, with 15 bases in between. In germline, CDR1 is LGHDT, CDR2 YNNKEL (reference sequence).

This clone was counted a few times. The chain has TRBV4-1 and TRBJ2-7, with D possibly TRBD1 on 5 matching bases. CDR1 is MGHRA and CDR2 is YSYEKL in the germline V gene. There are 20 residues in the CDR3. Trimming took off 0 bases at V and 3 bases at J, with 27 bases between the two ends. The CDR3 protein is CASSQEMGMGPVFGNYEQYF. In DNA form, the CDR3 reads TGCGCCAGCAGCCAAGAAATGGGCATGGGGCCTGTTTTTGGGAACTACGAGCAGTACTTC.

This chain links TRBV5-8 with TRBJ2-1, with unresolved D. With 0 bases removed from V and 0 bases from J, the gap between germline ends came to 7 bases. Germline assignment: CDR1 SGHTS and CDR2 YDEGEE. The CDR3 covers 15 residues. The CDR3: CASSLVYSSYNEQFF. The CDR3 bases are TGTGCCAGCAGCTTGGTTTACAGCTCCTACAATGAGCAGTTCTTC.

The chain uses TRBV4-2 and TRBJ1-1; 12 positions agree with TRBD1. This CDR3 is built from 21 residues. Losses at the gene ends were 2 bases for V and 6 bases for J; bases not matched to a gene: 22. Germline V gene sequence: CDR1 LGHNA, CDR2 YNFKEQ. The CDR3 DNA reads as TGTGCCAGCAGCCAACCTAAAGGAAGTCCGGGACAGGGGGCTTTAGGCGCTGAAGCTTTCTTT. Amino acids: CASSQPKGSPGQGALGAEAFF.

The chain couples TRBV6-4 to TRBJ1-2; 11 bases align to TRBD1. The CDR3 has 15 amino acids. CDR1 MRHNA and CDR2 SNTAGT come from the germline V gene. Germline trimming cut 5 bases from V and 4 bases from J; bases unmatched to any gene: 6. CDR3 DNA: TGTGCCAGCAGTCAAGGACAGGGGGCCGGCTATGGCTACACCTTC. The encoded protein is CASSQGQGAGYGYTF.

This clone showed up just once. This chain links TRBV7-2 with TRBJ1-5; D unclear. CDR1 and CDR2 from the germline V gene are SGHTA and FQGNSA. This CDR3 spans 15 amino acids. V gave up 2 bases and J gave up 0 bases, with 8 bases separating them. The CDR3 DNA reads TGTGCCAGCAGCTTATCGCGGGATAGCAATCAGCCCCAGCATTTT. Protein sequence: CASSLSRDSNQPQHF. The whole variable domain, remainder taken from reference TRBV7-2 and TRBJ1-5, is GAGVSQSPSNKVTEKGKDVELRCDPISGHTALYWYRQSLGQGLEFLIYFQGNSAPDKSGLPSDRFSAERTGGSVSTLTIQRTQQEDSAVYLCASSLSRDSNQPQHFGDGTRLSIL.

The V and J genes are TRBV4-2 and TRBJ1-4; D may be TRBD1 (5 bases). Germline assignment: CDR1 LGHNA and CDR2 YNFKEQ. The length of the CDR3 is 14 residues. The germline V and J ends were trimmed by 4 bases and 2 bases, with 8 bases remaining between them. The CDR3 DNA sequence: TGTGCCAGCAGCCCGGAGGGGACTAATGAAAAACTGTTTTTT. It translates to CASSPEGTNEKLFF.

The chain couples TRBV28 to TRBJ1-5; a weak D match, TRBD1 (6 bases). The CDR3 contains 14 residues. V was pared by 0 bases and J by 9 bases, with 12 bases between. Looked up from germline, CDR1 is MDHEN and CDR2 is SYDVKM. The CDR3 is CASSLWSGELPQHF. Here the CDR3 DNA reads TGTGCCAGCAGTTTATGGTCAGGGGAGTTGCCCCAGCATTTT.

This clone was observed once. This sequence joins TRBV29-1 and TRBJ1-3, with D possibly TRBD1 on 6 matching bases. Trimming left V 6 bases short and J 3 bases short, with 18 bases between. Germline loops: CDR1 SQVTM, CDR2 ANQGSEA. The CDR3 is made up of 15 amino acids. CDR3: CSVGDTRPYGNTIYF. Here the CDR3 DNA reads TGCAGCGTGGGGGACACCCGCCCGTATGGAAACACCATATATTTT.

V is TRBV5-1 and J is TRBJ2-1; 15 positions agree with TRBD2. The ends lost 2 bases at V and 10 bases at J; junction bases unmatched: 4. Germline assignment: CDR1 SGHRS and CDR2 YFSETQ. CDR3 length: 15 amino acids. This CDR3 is CASSFGLAGGGEQFF. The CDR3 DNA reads TGCGCCAGCAGCTTCGGACTAGCGGGAGGGGGAGAGCAGTTCTTC.

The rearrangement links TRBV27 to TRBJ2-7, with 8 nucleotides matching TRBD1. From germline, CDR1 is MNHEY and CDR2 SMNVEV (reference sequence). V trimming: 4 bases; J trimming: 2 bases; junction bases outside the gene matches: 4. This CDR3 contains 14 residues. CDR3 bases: TGTGCCAGCAGTTCCTCCAGGGGGCCCTACGAGCAGTACTTC. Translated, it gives CASSSSRGPYEQYF.

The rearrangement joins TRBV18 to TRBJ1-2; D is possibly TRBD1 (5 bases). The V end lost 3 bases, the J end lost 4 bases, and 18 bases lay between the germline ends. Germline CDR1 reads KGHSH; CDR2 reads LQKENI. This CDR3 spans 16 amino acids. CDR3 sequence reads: CASSPSPQGKGYGYTF. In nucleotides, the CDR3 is TGTGCCAGCTCACCCTCACCCCAGGGTAAGGGCTATGGCTACACCTTC.

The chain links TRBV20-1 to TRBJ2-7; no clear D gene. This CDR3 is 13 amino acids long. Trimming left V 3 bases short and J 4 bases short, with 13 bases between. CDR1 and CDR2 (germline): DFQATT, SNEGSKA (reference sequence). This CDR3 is CSASHQSPYEQYF. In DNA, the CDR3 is TGCAGTGCTAGTCATCAGTCTCCTTACGAGCAGTACTTC.

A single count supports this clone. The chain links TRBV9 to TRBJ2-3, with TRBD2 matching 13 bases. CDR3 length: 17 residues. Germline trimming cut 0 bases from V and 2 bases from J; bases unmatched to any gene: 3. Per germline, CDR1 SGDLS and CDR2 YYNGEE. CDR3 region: CASSVGGLAGPTDTQYF. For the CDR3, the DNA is TGTGCCAGCAGCGTAGGGGGACTAGCGGGACCCACAGATACGCAGTATTTT.

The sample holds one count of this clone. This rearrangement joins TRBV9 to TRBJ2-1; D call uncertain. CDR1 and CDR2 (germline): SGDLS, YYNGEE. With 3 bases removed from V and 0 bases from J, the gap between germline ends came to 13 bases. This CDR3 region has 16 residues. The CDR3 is CASSAPGVGSYNEQFF. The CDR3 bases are TGTGCCAGCAGCGCTCCAGGTGTGGGCTCCTACAATGAGCAGTTCTTC.

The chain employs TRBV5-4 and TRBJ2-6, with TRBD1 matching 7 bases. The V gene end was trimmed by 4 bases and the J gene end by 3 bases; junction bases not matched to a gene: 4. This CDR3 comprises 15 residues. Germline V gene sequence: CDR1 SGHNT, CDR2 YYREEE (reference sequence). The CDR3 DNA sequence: TGTGCCAGCAGCCTACAGGGGCTTGGGGCCAACGTCCTGACTTTC. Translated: CASSLQGLGANVLTF. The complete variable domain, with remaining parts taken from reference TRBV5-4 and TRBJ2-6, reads ETGVTQSPTHLIKTRGQQVTLRCSSQSGHNTVSWYQQALGQGPQFIFQYYREEENGRGNFPPRFSGLQFPNYSSELNVNALELDDSALYLCASSLQGLGANVLTFGAGSRLTVL.

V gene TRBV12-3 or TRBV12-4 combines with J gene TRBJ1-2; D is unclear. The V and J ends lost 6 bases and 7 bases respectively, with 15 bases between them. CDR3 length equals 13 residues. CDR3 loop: CASSRTWEAGYTF. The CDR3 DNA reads TGTGCCAGCAGCCGTACCTGGGAGGCTGGCTACACCTTC.

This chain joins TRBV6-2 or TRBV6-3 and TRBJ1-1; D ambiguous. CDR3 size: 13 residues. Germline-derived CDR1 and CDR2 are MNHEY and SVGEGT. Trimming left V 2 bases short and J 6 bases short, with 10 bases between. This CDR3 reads CASSYVVGAEAFF. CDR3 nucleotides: TGTGCCAGCAGTTACGTAGTGGGCGCTGAAGCTTTCTTT.

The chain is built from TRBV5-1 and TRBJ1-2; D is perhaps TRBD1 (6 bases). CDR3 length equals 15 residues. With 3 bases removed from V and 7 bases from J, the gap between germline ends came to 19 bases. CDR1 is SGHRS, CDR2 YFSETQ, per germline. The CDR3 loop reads CASSWVLRGGSGYTF. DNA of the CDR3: TGCGCCAGCAGCTGGGTCCTCAGGGGCGGTTCTGGCTACACCTTC.

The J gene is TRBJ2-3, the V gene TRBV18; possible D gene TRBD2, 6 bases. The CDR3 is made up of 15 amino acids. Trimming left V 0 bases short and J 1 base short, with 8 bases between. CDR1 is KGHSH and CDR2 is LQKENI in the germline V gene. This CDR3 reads CASSPPSGGTDTQYF. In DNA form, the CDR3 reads TGTGCCAGCTCACCACCGTCGGGGGGCACAGATACGCAGTATTTT.

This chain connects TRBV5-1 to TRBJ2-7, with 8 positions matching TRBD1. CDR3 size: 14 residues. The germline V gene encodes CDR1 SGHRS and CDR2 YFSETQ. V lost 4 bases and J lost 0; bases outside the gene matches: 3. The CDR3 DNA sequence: TGCGCCAGCAGCACTGGACAGGGCTCCTACGAGCAGTACTTC. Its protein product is CASSTGQGSYEQYF. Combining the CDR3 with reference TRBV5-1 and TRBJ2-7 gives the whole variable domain KAGVTQTPRYLIKTRGQQVTLSCSPISGHRSVSWYQQTPGQGLQFLFEYFSETQRNKGNFPGRFSGRQFSNSRSEMNVSTLELGDSALYLCASSTGQGSYEQYFGPGTRLTVT.

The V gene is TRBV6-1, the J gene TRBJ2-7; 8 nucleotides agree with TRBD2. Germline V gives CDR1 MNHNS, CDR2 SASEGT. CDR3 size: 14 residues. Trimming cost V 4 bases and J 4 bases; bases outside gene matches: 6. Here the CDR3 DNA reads TGTGCCAGCAGTGTAGCGGGGCCCAGTTACGAGCAGTACTTC. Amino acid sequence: CASSVAGPSYEQYF.